These 27 T cell receptor beta chains originate from one sample sequenced in a study of T cell responses to AZD1222 COVID-19 vaccine. Generated by immunoSEQ multiplex PCR, the TCRdb table keeps only in-frame clones and is missing some. The sample comprises under 200,000 clones, 88% of which are singletons, and 20% to 30% rests with the top ten. The source was peripheral blood, collected 28 days after the second AZD1222 dose. Source of these receptors: an adult who received the AZD1222 COVID-19 vaccine.

This rearrangement joins TRBV15 to TRBJ1-2; 9 bases map to TRBD1. The germline CDR1 and CDR2 sequences are LNHNV and YYDKDF (reference sequence). J was trimmed by 4 bases and V by 4 bases; bases with no gene match: 4. This CDR3 has 14 residues. CDR3 coding DNA: TGTGCCACCAGCAAGGGACAGGGACGCTATGGCTACACCTTC. Residues: CATSKGQGRYGYTF.

The V gene is TRBV27, the J gene TRBJ2-3, with 8 bases matching TRBD2. CDR1 and CDR2 from the germline V gene are MNHEY and SMNVEV (reference sequence). V trimming: 3 bases; J trimming: 1 base; junction bases outside the gene matches: 6. The CDR3 extends over 16 amino acids. The CDR3 DNA reads as TGTGCCAGCAGTTTCTCCGGGGGGGGCGGCACAGATACGCAGTATTTT. It encodes CASSFSGGGGTDTQYF.

This clone was seen more than once but under ten times. The chain joins TRBV30 to TRBJ1-6, with D possibly being TRBD1 (5 bases). The germline V gene has CDR1 GTSNPN and CDR2 SVGIG (reference sequence). Deletions cut 4 bases from V and 9 bases from J, with 10 bases between. The CDR3 consists of 12 residues. The DNA for the CDR3 is TGTGCCTGGAAGGGGTACGGTTCACCCCTCCACTTT. This encodes CAWKGYGSPLHF.

The gene calls are TRBV7-9 and TRBJ2-7, with 12 bases aligning to TRBD2. Germline CDR1 is SEHNR and CDR2 is FQNEAQ (reference sequence). This CDR3 has 14 residues. V was clipped by 5 bases and J by 4 bases; unmatched bases: 3. In DNA, the CDR3 is TGTGCCAGCAGCCTAACTAGCGGGAGGTACGAGCAGTACTTC. Its translation is CASSLTSGRYEQYF.

The V and J genes are TRBV7-3 and TRBJ2-1, with 12 bases aligning to TRBD2. The CDR3 length is 15 residues. V shed 2 bases, J shed 6 bases, and the junction held 2 bases outside the gene matches. CDR1 and CDR2 (germline): SGHTA, FQGTGA. The CDR3 DNA is TGTGCCAGCAGCTTATTGGGACTAGCGGGCAATGAGCAGTTCTTC. It codes for CASSLLGLAGNEQFF.

Only one count was recorded for this clone. The chain is built from TRBV13 and TRBJ1-3; 11 bases match TRBD1. Germline assignment: CDR1 PRHDT and CDR2 FYEKMQ (reference sequence). CDR3 length equals 17 residues. V dropped 0 bases and J dropped 3; count of bases not matched to a gene: 4. The CDR3 spells CASSLGGQGVFGNTIYF. For the CDR3, the DNA is TGTGCCAGCAGCTTAGGGGGACAGGGGGTGTTTGGAAACACCATATATTTT.

This chain connects TRBV28 to TRBJ2-2; D unresolved. CDR1 and CDR2 (germline): MDHEN, SYDVKM. CDR3 length: 13 residues. Trimming shortened V by 6 bases and J by 6 bases, and 11 bases separated the two germline ends. The CDR3 DNA reads TGTGCCAGCAGCATCCCGGTCCCCGGGGAGCTGTTTTTT. Its translation: CASSIPVPGELFF.

This clone appeared once. This chain uses TRBV10-3 with TRBJ2-7; 10 bases fit TRBD1. The trim removed 4 bases at V and 5 bases at J, leaving 11 bases unmatched. Germline V gives CDR1 ENHRY, CDR2 SYGVKD. The CDR3 has 16 amino acids. CDR3 amino acids: CAISALARDRGNEQYF. The CDR3, as DNA: TGTGCCATCAGTGCTCTTGCTCGGGACAGGGGCAACGAGCAGTACTTC.

The gene calls are TRBV4-3 and TRBJ2-1; 9 bases are shared with TRBD2. Germline CDR1 is LGHNA and CDR2 is YSLEER. Trimming took 0 bases from V and 7 from J; bases not matched to a gene: 4. CDR3 length: 15 amino acids. The CDR3 sequence: CASSQEGGRANEQFF. CDR3 nucleotides: TGCGCCAGCAGCCAAGAAGGCGGGAGGGCGAATGAGCAGTTCTTC.

The rearrangement joins TRBV28 to TRBJ1-1; TRBD1 might be the D (6 bases). V was shortened by 6 bases and J by 5 bases, with 13 bases between the two germline ends. The CDR3 runs to 13 residues. Looked up from germline, CDR1 is MDHEN and CDR2 is SYDVKM. CDR3 nucleotides: TGTGCCAGCAGACGGTGGGGGCTGACTGAAGCTTTCTTT. Translated, it gives CASRRWGLTEAFF.

In the case of this clone: Other nucleotide sequences in the sample specify the same CDR3. The V and J genes are TRBV5-1 and TRBJ2-3, with D possibly being TRBD1 (6 bases). CDR1 and CDR2 (germline): SGHRS, YFSETQ. Trimming pared 3 bases from V and 4 bases from J, leaving 12 bases between. CDR3 size: 14 residues. The CDR3 region is CASSSGTSADTQYF. The CDR3 coding sequence is TGCGCCAGCAGCTCCGGGACATCTGCAGATACGCAGTATTTT.

The chain recombines TRBV30 with TRBJ1-4; D is ambiguous. With 4 bases removed from V and 7 bases from J, the gap between germline ends came to 7 bases. The germline V gene encodes CDR1 GTSNPN and CDR2 SVGIG (reference sequence). The CDR3 spans 11 residues. The CDR3 bases are TGTGCCTGGACCCCGGGTGAAAAACTGTTTTTT. It codes for CAWTPGEKLFF.

The gene calls are TRBV6-5 and TRBJ2-7; TRBD2 might be the D (6 bases). CDR1 and CDR2 (germline): MNHEY, SVGAGI. This CDR3 has 14 amino acids. Trimming cost V 6 bases and J 5 bases, with 17 bases left between them. The CDR3 nucleotides are TGTGCCAGCAGGACCGGACCTAGGAGGGACGAGCAGTACTTC. Amino acids: CASRTGPRRDEQYF.

The chain carries TRBV30 and TRBJ2-6, with TRBD1 matching over 8 bases. Germline V gene lookup returns CDR1 GTSNPN and CDR2 SVGIG (reference sequence). V was pared by 3 bases and J by 0 bases, with 10 bases of the junction left unmatched. The CDR3 extends over 18 amino acids. CDR3: CAWRTPGTGYSGANVLTF. The CDR3 DNA sequence: TGTGCCTGGAGAACCCCCGGGACAGGATACTCTGGGGCCAACGTCCTGACTTTC.

This clone was counted a single time. This chain joins TRBV10-3 and TRBJ2-7; D is unclear. This CDR3 has 12 amino acids. CDR1 is ENHRY and CDR2 is SYGVKD in the germline V gene. Trimming shortened V by 6 bases and J by 5 bases, and 11 bases separated the two germline ends. CDR3 DNA: TGTGCCATCAGCCCCTTATCTAACGAGCAGTACTTC. Translation gives CAISPLSNEQYF.

The chain uses TRBV30 and TRBJ2-2; 9 bases match TRBD2. Germline-derived CDR1 and CDR2 are GTSNPN and SVGIG (reference sequence). V shed 4 bases and J 5 bases; nucleotides not matched to a gene: 11. The CDR3 totals 16 residues. CDR3 sequence: CAWNGWAGGSTGELFF. CDR3 bases: TGTGCCTGGAACGGTTGGGCGGGAGGGTCTACCGGGGAGCTGTTTTTT.

The chain combines TRBV25-1 with TRBJ2-2; a possible D gene is TRBD1 (5 bases). Trimming took 6 bases from V and 1 from J, leaving 9 bases between them. The germline V gene has CDR1 MGHDK and CDR2 SYGVNS. The CDR3 loop spans 14 amino acids. CDR3 sequence: CASRPTGNTGELFF. The DNA of the CDR3 is TGTGCCAGCAGGCCAACAGGGAACACCGGGGAGCTGTTTTTT.

V and J are TRBV2 and TRBJ2-7; perhaps TRBD2 as D (5 bases). CDR3 length: 13 residues. V was trimmed by 4 bases and J by 5 bases, leaving 12 bases between them. The germline CDR1 and CDR2 sequences are SNHLY and FYNNEI. The DNA for the CDR3 is TGTGCCAGCAGTGTCTTAGCGTTAGACGAGCAGTACTTC. Protein: CASSVLALDEQYF. The entire variable domain, with the rest obtained from reference TRBV2 and TRBJ2-7, is as follows: EPEVTQTPSHQVTQMGQEVILRCVPISNHLYFYWYRQILGQKVEFLVSFYNNEISEKSEIFDDQFSVERPDGSNFTLKIRSTKLEDSAMYFCASSVLALDEQYFGPGTRLTVT.

The rearrangement joins TRBV13 to TRBJ1-5, with TRBD1 matching over 8 bases. With 3 bases clipped from V and 3 bases from J, the junction kept 1 base outside the gene matches. CDR3 length: 14 amino acids. Germline CDR1 and CDR2: PRHDT and FYEKMQ (reference sequence). In DNA, the CDR3 is TGTGCCAGCAGCTTGACAGGGGACAATCAGCCCCAGCATTTT. Translating gives CASSLTGDNQPQHF.

The CDR3: CASSALHTGELFF. In DNA, the CDR3 is TGTGCCAGCAGCGCTCTGCACACCGGGGAGCTGTTTTTT. V gene TRBV7-8 combines with J gene TRBJ2-2, with unresolved D. The CDR3 is 13 amino acids. Germline V lookup: CDR1 SGHVS, CDR2 FQNEAQ. The V end lost 5 bases, the J end lost 3 bases, and 7 bases lay between the germline ends.

Concerning this clone itself: In the same sample, other DNA sequences code for this CDR3. The CDR3 is CASSPATGELFF. CDR3 bases: TGTGCCAGTAGTCCCGCTACCGGGGAGCTGTTTTTT. V and J are TRBV19 and TRBJ2-2; no firm D call. Germline loops: CDR1 LNHDA, CDR2 SQIVND (reference sequence). CDR3 length equals 12 residues. V lost 5 bases and J 5 bases, leaving 6 bases between the germline ends.

The gene calls are TRBV2 and TRBJ2-1; D is possibly TRBD2 (6 bases). Germline CDR1 and CDR2: SNHLY and FYNNEI. V shed 4 bases and J shed 5 bases, with 12 bases lying between them. CDR3 length: 14 residues. The CDR3 nucleotides are TGTGCCAGCAGTGGCGGGACCGTAAACAATGAGCAGTTCTTC. Its protein product is CASSGGTVNNEQFF.

This clone has only a few counts. The rearrangement uses TRBV19 and TRBJ1-5, with a weak D call TRBD1 (5 bases). Trimming removed 3 bases from V and 4 bases from J, with 19 bases in between. This CDR3 region has 17 residues. The V gene's germline CDR1 is LNHDA and CDR2 SQIVND (reference sequence). The CDR3 spells CASSIGGRKRVNQPQHF. The CDR3 bases are TGTGCCAGTAGTATTGGGGGACGTAAACGAGTTAATCAGCCCCAGCATTTT. Drawing the rest from reference TRBV19 and TRBJ1-5, the complete variable domain is DGGITQSPKYLFRKEGQNVTLSCEQNLNHDAMYWYRQDPGQGLRLIYYSQIVNDFQKGDIAEGYSVSREKKESFPLTVTSAQKNPTAFYLCASSIGGRKRVNQPQHFGDGTRLSIL.

This chain connects TRBV11-2 to TRBJ1-1; D gene uncertain. The germline V and J ends were trimmed by 4 bases and 1 base, with 10 bases remaining between them. This CDR3 contains 14 residues. Germline CDR1 reads SGHAT; CDR2 reads FQNNGV. CDR3 nucleotide sequence: TGTGCCAGCAGCTCCCGGACGCCGAACACTGAAGCTTTCTTT. Protein: CASSSRTPNTEAFF.

The chain couples TRBV30 to TRBJ2-7; 7 bases match TRBD1. Germline CDR1 reads GTSNPN; CDR2 reads SVGIG (reference sequence). V was clipped by 3 bases and J by 5 bases; unmatched bases: 7. The CDR3 runs 13 residues. The CDR3 here is CAWSHRGDNEQYF. The CDR3 nucleotides are TGTGCCTGGAGCCACAGGGGAGACAACGAGCAGTACTTC. The full variable domain, in which reference TRBV30 and TRBJ2-7 provide the parts outside the CDR3, is SQTIHQWPATLVQPVGSPLSLECTVEGTSNPNLYWYRQAAGRGLQLLFYSVGIGQISSEVPQNLSASRPQDRQFILSSKKLLLSDSGFYLCAWSHRGDNEQYFGPGTRLTVT.

This clone was counted a few times. The chain is built from TRBV28 and TRBJ1-2; D uncertain. Per the germline V gene, CDR1 is MDHEN and CDR2 is SYDVKM. V dropped 5 bases and J dropped 0 bases, with 4 bases sitting between them. This CDR3 spans 12 amino acids. The CDR3 DNA reads as TGTGCCAGCAGTACCCCTAACTATGGCTACACCTTC. This translates into CASSTPNYGYTF.

This chain links TRBV10-3 with TRBJ2-7; 13 bases match TRBD2. Germline CDR1 and CDR2: ENHRY and SYGVKD. The CDR3 covers 16 residues. Trimming took 10 bases from V and 0 from J; bases not matched to a gene: 9. The CDR3 DNA is TGTGCCACGGCTCCCGGGACTAGCGGGAACTCCTACGAGCAGTACTTC. Its translation is CATAPGTSGNSYEQYF.